This T cell receptor beta chain originates from a study of blood T cell repertoires in COVID-19. Looking at the study overall: Collection of acute and convalescent COVID-19 samples took place in the United States, Italy and Spain. PBMCs, B-cell-depleted T cells, or T cells provided the cDNA or gDNA that made up the material.

As handled by the study authors: Scientists estimated how many nucleated cells there were by amplifying reference gene primers. Generated by immunoSEQ multiplex PCR, the TCRdb table keeps only in-frame clones and is missing some. The DNA was the basis for D and trimming; V, J and clone size are from that table. The sample lists about 280,000 clones; roughly 88% were seen once. V shed 5 bases, J shed 4 bases, and the junction held 3 bases outside the gene matches. Looked up from germline, CDR1 is MNHEY and CDR2 is SVGAGI. This CDR3 is 15 amino acids long. The receptor's source is a man aged 18 to 30 with active or convalescent COVID-19. The V gene is TRBV6-5, the J gene TRBJ2-1; 12 bases align to TRBD2. What was sequenced was peripheral blood. This chain's CDR3 is CASSQLAGGYNEQFF. The CDR3 region has the DNA TGTGCCAGCAGTCAACTAGCGGGGGGATACAATGAGCAGTTCTTC.